The 13 T cell receptor beta chains below come from one sample, sequenced in a study of blood T cell repertoires in COVID-19. Data came from immunoSEQ multiplex PCR; TCRdb stores just in-frame clones and leaves some out. Counted here are tens of thousands of clones, about 91% occurring once; the ten biggest clones make up around 7.2%. Sequencing was performed on peripheral blood. The receptors stem from a woman aged 80 or over with acute or convalescent COVID-19.

This clone was counted a single time. The chain recombines TRBV28 with TRBJ1-1, with D perhaps TRBD1 (6 bases). V gave up 10 bases and J gave up 4 bases, with 16 bases separating them. Germline V gene lookup returns CDR1 MDHEN and CDR2 SYDVKM. The CDR3 sequence is 13 residues long. The CDR3 loop reads CATKGGSATEAFF. CDR3 in DNA: TGTGCCACTAAGGGGGGGTCGGCCACTGAAGCTTTCTTT.

The chain employs TRBV2 and TRBJ2-6; 13 bases are a match to TRBD2. Trimming took 6 bases from V and 2 from J; bases not matched to a gene: 1. CDR1 is SNHLY, CDR2 FYNNEI, per germline. CDR3 length: 16 amino acids. The CDR3 coding sequence is TGTGCCAGCAGGGGGACTAGCGGGACTGGGGCCAACGTCCTGACTTTC. This gives the protein CASRGTSGTGANVLTF. Full variable domain (rest looked up from reference TRBV2 and TRBJ2-6): EPEVTQTPSHQVTQMGQEVILRCVPISNHLYFYWYRQILGQKVEFLVSFYNNEISEKSEIFDDQFSVERPDGSNFTLKIRSTKLEDSAMYFCASRGTSGTGANVLTFGAGSRLTVL.

The CDR3 DNA reads as TGTGCCAGCAGCACCAGGACAGCCTCCTACGAGCAGTACTTC. As protein: CASSTRTASYEQYF. The chain has TRBV3-1 (or the pseudogene TRBV3-2) and TRBJ2-7, with D tentatively TRBD1 (6 bases). The CDR3 runs to 14 residues. V lost 5 bases and J 0 bases, leaving 11 bases between the germline ends. The germline V gene has CDR1 LGHDT and CDR2 YNNKEL (reference sequence).

The table lists this clone with a count of one. The chain carries TRBV27 and TRBJ2-7; 7 bases map to TRBD2. Losses at the gene ends were 4 bases for V and 4 bases for J; bases not matched to a gene: 7. Germline CDR1 is MNHEY and CDR2 is SMNVEV (reference sequence). The CDR3 totals 14 residues. As DNA, the CDR3 is TGTGCCAGCAGTTACCCCGGGAGGCCGTACGAGCAGTACTTC. It translates to CASSYPGRPYEQYF.

The chain has TRBV4-3 and TRBJ2-1, with 14 bases aligning to TRBD2. Germline trimming cut 3 bases from V and 0 bases from J; bases unmatched to any gene: 4. The germline V gene encodes CDR1 LGHNA and CDR2 YSLEER. CDR3 length: 18 amino acids. In DNA, the CDR3 is TGCGCCAGCAGCCACCAAGGGACTAGCGGGAGCTCCTACAATGAGCAGTTCTTC. Amino acids: CASSHQGTSGSSYNEQFF.

The J gene is TRBJ2-5, the V gene TRBV6-6, with 9 bases fitting TRBD2. The CDR3 spans 14 residues. In germline, CDR1 is MNHNY, CDR2 SVGAGI (reference sequence). With V trimmed by 10 bases and J by 3 bases, 9 bases remained unmatched. The DNA for the CDR3 is TGTGCCACCGGACGAAGCGGGGGGAAAGAGACCCAGTACTTC. It is translated as CATGRSGGKETQYF.

The chain joins TRBV28 to TRBJ2-7; a possible D gene is TRBD2 (5 bases). Germline V gene lookup returns CDR1 MDHEN and CDR2 SYDVKM. The CDR3 consists of 12 residues. Deletions cut 10 bases from V and 2 bases from J, with 12 bases between. CDR3 DNA: TGTGCCACCAGAGCGGAGACCTACGAGCAGTACTTC. Its protein product is CATRAETYEQYF.

The rearrangement links TRBV6-4 to TRBJ1-6; D is possibly TRBD1 (5 bases). Trimming took 6 bases from V and 3 from J, leaving 9 bases between them. This CDR3 has 14 amino acids. From germline, CDR1 is MRHNA and CDR2 SNTAGT. CDR3 sequence: CASSQGVYNSPLHF. CDR3 nucleotide sequence: TGTGCCAGCAGCCAAGGGGTCTATAATTCACCCCTCCACTTT.

J is TRBJ1-1 and V is TRBV12-3 or TRBV12-4; 9 bases map to TRBD1. The length of the CDR3 is 13 residues. J gave up 10 bases and V 7 bases, and 10 bases lay outside the gene matches. CDR3 sequence reads: CASNTKQGARAFF. As DNA, the CDR3 is TGTGCCAGCAACACCAAACAGGGGGCTAGAGCTTTCTTT.

The rearrangement links TRBV7-9 to TRBJ2-2; D is unresolved. CDR1 is SEHNR, CDR2 FQNEAQ, per germline (reference sequence). V gave up 2 bases and J gave up 6 bases, with 10 bases separating them. This CDR3 is built from 14 residues. The CDR3 spells CASSLNGEAGELFF. Written as DNA, the CDR3 is TGTGCCAGCAGCTTAAACGGCGAGGCCGGGGAGCTGTTTTTT.

The rearrangement joins TRBV6-1 to TRBJ2-5; maybe TRBD1 (6 bases). The CDR3 consists of 13 residues. V lost 6 bases and J 1 base, leaving 9 bases between the germline ends. Germline V CDR1 and CDR2: MNHNS, SASEGT. As DNA, the CDR3 is TGTGCCAGCAGCCGGGACACCCAAGAGACCCAGTACTTC. Amino acids: CASSRDTQETQYF.

This clone turned up a few times. CDR3 protein: CSVDTGSGNTIYF. For the CDR3, the DNA is TGCAGCGTCGACACTGGCTCTGGAAACACCATATATTTT. This chain connects TRBV29-1 to TRBJ1-3; D is undetermined. The V gene lost 6 bases and the J gene lost 0 bases, with 9 bases spanning the gap. This CDR3 has 13 residues. Germline V lookup: CDR1 SQVTM, CDR2 ANQGSEA.

This chain connects TRBV27 to TRBJ2-5, with unresolved D. CDR1 MNHEY and CDR2 SMNVEV come from the germline V gene (reference sequence). This CDR3 comprises 13 residues. V lost 6 bases to trimming and J lost 3 bases, with 11 bases between them. The CDR3 DNA follows: TGTGCCAGCAGGCTCACACTAAAAGAGACCCAGTACTTC. It specifies CASRLTLKETQYF.